This T cell receptor beta chain was documented in a study of cytomegalovirus exposure and HLA in healthy donors. Trimming shortened V by 5 bases and J by 3 bases, and 6 bases separated the two germline ends. The CDR3 runs 12 residues. Germline loops: CDR1 SGHTA, CDR2 FQGNSA. This PCR relied on a set of 60 Vbeta primers and 13 Jbeta primers. Profiled with immunoSEQ multiplex PCR; TCRdb holds only in-frame clones, not every one. The table includes over 100,000 clones, around 86% detected once. The chain joins TRBV7-2 to TRBJ2-3; D is undetermined. Sequences were obtained from PBMCs. This sequence originates from a woman aged 25 to 39 in good health and CMV-seronegative. As DNA, the CDR3 is TGTGCCAGCAGCCCTAGGACAGATACGCAGTATTTT. Encoded protein: CASSPRTDTQYF.